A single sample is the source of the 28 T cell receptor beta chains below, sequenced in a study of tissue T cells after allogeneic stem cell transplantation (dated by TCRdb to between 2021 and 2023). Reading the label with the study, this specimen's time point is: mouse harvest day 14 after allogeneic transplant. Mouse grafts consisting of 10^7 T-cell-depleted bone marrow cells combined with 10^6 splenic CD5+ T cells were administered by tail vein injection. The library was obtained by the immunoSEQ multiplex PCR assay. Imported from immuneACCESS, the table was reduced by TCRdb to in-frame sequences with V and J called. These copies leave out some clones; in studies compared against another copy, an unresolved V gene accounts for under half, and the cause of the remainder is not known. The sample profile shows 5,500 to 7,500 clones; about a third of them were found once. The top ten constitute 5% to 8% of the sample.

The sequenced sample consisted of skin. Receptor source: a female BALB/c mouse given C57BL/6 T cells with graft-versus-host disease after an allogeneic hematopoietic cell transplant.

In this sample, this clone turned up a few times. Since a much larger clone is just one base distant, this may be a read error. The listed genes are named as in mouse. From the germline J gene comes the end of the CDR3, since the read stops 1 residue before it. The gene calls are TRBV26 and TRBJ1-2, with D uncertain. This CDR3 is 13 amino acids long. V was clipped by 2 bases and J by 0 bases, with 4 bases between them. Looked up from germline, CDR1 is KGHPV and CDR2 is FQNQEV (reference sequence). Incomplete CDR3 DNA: TGTGCCAGCAGTCTGGGAGCAAACTCCGACTACACC. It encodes CASSLGANSDYT. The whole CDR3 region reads CASSLGANSDYTF.

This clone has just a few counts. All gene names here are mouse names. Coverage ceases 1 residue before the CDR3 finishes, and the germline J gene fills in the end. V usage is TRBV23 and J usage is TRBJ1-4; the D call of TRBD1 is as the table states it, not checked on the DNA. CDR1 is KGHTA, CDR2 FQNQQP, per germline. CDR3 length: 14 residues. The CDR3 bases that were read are TGCTCCAGCAGTCAACCAGTTTCCAACGAAAGATTATTT. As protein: CSSSQPVSNERLF. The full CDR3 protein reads CSSSQPVSNERLFF.

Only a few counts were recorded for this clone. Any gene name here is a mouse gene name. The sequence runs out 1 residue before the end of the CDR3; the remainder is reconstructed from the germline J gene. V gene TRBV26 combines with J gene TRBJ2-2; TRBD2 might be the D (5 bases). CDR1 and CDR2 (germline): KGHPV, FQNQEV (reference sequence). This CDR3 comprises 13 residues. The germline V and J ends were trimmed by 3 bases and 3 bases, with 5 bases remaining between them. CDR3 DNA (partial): TGTGCCAGCAGTCTTGGGGACACCGGGCAGCTCTAC. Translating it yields CASSLGDTGQLY. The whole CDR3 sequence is CASSLGDTGQLYF.

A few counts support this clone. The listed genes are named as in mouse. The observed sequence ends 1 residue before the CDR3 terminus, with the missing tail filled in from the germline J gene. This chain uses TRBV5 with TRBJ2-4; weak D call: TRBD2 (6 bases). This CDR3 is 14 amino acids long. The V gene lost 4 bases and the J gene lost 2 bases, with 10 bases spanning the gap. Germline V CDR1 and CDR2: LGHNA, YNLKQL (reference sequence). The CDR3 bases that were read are TGTGCCAGCAGCCCTTGGGGGTTTCAAAACACCTTGTAC. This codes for CASSPWGFQNTLY. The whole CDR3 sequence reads CASSPWGFQNTLYF.

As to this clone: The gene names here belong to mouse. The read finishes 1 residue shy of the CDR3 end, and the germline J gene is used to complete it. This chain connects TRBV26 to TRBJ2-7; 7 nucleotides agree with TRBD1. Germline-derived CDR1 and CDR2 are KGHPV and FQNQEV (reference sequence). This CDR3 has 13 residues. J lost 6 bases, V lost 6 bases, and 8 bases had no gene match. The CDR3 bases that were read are TGTGCCAGCAGCCAGGGGACAGCATCTGAACAGTAC. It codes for CASSQGTASEQY. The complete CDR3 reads CASSQGTASEQYF.

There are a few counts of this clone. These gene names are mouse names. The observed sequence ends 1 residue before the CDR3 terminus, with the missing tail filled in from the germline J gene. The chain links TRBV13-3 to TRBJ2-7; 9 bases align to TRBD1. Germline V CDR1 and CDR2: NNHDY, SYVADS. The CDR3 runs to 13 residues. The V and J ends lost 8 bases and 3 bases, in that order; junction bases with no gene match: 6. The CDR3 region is CASSRDRVYEQYF. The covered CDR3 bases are TGTGCCAGTTCCCGGGACAGGGTCTATGAACAGTAC.

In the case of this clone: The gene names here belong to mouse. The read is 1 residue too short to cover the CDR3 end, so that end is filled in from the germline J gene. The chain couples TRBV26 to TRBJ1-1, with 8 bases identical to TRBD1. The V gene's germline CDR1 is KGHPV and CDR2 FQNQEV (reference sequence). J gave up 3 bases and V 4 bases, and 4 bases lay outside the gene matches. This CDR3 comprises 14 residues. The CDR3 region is CASSPRGQYTEVFF. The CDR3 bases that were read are TGTGCCAGCAGTCCCAGGGGGCAGTACACAGAAGTCTTC.

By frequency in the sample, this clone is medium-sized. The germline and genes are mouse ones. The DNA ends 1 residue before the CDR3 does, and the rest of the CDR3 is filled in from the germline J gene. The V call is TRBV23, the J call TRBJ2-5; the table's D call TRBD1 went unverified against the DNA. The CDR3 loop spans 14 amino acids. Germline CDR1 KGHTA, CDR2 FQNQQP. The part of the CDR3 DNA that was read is TGCTCCAGCAGCCTCAGGATTAACCAAGACACCCAGTAC. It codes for CSSSLRINQDTQY. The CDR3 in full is CSSSLRINQDTQYF. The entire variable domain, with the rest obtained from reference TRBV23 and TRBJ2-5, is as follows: DAAVTQKPRYLIKMKGQEAEMKCIPEKGHTAVFWYQQKQSKELKFLIYFQNQQPLDQIDMVKERFSAVCPSSSLCSLGIRTCEAEDSALYLCSSSLRINQDTQYFGPGTRLLVL.

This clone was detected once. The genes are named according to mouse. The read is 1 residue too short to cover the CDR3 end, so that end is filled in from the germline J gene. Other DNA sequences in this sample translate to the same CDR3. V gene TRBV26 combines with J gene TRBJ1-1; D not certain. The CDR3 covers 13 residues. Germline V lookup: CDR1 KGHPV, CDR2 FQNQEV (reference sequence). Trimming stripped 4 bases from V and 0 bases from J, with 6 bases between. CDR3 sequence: CASSRDANTEVFF. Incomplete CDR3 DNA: TGTGCCAGCAGTCGAGATGCAAACACAGAAGTCTTC.

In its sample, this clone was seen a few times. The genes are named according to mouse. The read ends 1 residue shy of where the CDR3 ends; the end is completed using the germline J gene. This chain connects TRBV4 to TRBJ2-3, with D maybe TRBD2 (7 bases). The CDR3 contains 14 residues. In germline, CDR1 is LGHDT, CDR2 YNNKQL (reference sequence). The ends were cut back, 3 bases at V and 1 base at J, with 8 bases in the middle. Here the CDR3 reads CASSYGGRAETLYF. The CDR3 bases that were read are TGTGCCAGCAGCTATGGGGGGCGTGCAGAAACGCTGTAT.

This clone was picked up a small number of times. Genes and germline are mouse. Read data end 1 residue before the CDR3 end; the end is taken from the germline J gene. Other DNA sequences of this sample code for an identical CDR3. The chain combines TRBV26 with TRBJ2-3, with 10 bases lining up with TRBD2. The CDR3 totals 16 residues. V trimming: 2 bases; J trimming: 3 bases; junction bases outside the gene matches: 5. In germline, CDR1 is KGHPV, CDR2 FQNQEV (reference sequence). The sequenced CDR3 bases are TGTGCCAGCAGTCTGCGACTGGGGGGTAGAGCAGAAACGCTGTAT. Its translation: CASSLRLGGRAETLY. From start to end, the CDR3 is CASSLRLGGRAETLYF.

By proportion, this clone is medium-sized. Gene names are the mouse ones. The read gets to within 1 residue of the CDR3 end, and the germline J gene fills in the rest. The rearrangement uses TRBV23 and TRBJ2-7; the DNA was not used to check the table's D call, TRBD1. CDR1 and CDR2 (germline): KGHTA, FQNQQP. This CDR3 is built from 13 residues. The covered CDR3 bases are TGCTCCAGCAGTCAATCGCACAAATATGAACAGTAC. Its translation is CSSSQSHKYEQY. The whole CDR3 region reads CSSSQSHKYEQYF.

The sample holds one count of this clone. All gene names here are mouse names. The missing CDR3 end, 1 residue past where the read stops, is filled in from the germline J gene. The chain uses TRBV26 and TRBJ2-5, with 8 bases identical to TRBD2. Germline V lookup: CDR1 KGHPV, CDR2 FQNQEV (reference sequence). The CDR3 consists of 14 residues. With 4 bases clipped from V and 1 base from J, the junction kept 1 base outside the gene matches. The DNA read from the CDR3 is TGTGCCAGCAGTCCGGGACTGGACCAAGACACCCAGTAC. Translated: CASSPGLDQDTQY. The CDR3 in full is CASSPGLDQDTQYF.

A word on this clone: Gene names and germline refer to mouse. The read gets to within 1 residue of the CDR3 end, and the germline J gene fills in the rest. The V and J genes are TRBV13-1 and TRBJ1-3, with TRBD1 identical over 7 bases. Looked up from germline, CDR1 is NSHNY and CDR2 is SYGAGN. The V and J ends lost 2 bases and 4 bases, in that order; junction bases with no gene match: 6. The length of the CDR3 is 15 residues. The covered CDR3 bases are TGTGCCAGCAGTGACCCGACAGGGTTGGGAAATACGCTCTAT. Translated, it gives CASSDPTGLGNTLY. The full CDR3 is CASSDPTGLGNTLYF.

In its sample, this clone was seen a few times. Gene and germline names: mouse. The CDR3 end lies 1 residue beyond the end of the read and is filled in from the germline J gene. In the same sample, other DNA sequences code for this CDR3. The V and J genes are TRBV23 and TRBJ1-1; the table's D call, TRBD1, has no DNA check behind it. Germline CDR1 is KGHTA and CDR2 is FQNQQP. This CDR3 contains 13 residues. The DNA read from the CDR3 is TGCTCCAGCAGTCAACAGGGCAACACAGAAGTCTTC. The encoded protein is CSSSQQGNTEVF. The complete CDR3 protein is CSSSQQGNTEVFF.

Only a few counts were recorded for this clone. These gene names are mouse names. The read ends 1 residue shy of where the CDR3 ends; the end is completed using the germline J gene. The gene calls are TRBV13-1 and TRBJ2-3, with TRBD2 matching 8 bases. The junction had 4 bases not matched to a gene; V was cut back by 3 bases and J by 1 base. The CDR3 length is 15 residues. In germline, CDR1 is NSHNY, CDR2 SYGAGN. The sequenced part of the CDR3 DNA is TGTGCCAGCAGTGTCTCACTGGGGGGTGCAGAAACGCTGTAT. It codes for CASSVSLGGAETLY. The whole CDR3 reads CASSVSLGGAETLYF.

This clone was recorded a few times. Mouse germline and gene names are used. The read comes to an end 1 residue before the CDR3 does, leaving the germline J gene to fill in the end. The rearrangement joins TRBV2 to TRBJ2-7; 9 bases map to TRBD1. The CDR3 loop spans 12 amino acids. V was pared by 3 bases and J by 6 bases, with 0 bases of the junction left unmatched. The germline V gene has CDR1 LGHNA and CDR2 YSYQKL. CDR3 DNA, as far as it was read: TGTGCCAGCAGCCAGACAGGGGGTGAACAGTAC. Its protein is CASSQTGGEQY. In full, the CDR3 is CASSQTGGEQYF.

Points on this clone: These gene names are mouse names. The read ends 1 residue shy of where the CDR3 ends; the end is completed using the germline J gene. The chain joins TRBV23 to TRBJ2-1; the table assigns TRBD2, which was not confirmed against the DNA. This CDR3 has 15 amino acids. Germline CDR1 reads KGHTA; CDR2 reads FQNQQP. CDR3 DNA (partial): TGCTCCAGCAGTCTCAACTGGGGGGGGTATGCTGAGCAGTTC. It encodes CSSSLNWGGYAEQF. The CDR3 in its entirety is CSSSLNWGGYAEQFF.

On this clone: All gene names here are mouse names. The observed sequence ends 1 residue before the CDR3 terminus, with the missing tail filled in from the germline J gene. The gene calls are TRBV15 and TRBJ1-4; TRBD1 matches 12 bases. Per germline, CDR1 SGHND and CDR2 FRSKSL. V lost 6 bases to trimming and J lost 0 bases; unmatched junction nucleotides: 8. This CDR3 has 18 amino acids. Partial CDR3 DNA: TGTGCCAGCAGCAGGGACAGGGGGCAGAGATTTTCCAACGAAAGATTATTT. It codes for CASSRDRGQRFSNERLF. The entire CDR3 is CASSRDRGQRFSNERLFF. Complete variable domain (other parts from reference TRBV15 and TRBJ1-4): DAGVTQTPRHEVAEKGQTIILKCEPVSGHNDLFWYRQTKIQGLELLSYFRSKSLMEDGGAFKDRFKAEMLNSSFSTLKIQPTEPKDSAVYLCASSRDRGQRFSNERLFFGHGTKLSVL.

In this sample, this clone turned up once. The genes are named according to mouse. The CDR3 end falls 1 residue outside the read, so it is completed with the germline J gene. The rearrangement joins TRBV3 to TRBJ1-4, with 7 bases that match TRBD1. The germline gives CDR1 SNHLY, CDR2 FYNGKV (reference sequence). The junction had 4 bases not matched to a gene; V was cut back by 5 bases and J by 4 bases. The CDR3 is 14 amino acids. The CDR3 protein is CASSKGTVNERLFF. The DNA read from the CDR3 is TGTGCCAGCAGCAAGGGGACAGTCAACGAAAGATTATTT.

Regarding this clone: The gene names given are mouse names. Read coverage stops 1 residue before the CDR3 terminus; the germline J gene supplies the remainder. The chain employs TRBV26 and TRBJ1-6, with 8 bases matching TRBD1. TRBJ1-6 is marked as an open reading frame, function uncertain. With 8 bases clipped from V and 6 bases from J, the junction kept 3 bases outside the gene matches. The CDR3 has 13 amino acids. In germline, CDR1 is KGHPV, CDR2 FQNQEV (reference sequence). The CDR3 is CASAQGGNSPLYF. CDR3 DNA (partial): TGTGCCAGCGCACAGGGGGGTAATTCGCCCCTCTAC.

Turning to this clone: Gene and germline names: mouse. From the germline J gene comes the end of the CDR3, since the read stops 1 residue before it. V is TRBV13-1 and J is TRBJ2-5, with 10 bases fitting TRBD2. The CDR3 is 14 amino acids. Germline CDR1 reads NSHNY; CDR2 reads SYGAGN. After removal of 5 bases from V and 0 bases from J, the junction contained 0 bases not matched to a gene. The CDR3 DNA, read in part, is TGTGCCAGCAGACTGGGGGGGAACCAAGACACCCAGTAC. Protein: CASRLGGNQDTQY. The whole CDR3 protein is CASRLGGNQDTQYF.

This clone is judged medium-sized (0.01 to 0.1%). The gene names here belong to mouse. CDR3 DNA (partial): TGTGCCAGCAGTCTGTCCAGGGTTTCCAACGAAAGATTATTT. It yields the protein CASSLSRVSNERLF. The full CDR3 protein is CASSLSRVSNERLFF. J is TRBJ1-4 and V is TRBV26, with a weak D call TRBD1 (5 bases). The observed sequence ends 1 residue before the CDR3 terminus, with the missing tail filled in from the germline J gene. The CDR3 length is 15 residues. Trimming removed 0 bases from V and 0 bases from J, with 5 bases in between. Germline V gene data show CDR1 as KGHPV and CDR2 as FQNQEV (reference sequence).

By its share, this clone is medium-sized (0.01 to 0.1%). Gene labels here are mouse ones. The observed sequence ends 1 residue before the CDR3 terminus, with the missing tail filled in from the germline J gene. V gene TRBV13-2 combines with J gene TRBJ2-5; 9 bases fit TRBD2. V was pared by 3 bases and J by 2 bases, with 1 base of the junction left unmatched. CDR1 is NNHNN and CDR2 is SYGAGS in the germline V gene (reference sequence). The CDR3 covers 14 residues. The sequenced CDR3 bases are TGTGCCAGCGGTGCGACTGGGGGCCAAGACACCCAGTAC. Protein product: CASGATGGQDTQY. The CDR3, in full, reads CASGATGGQDTQYF.

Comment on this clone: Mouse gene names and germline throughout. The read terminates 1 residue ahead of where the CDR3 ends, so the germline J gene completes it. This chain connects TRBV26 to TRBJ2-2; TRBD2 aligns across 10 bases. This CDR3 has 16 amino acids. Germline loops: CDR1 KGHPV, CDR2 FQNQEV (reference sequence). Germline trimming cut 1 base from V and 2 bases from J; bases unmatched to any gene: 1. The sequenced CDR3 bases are TGTGCCAGCAGTCTGTGGACTGGGGGCAACACCGGGCAGCTCTAC. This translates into CASSLWTGGNTGQLY. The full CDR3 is CASSLWTGGNTGQLYF.

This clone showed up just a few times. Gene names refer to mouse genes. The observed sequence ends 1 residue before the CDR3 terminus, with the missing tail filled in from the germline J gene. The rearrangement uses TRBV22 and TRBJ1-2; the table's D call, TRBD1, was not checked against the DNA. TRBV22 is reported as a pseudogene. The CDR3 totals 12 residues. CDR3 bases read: TGTGCCAGCAGTCACAGGGCCCCCGACTACACC. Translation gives CASSHRAPDYT. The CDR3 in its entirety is CASSHRAPDYTF.

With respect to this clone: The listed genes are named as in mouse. The CDR3 DNA, read in part, is TGTGCCAGCAGCTTAGCGGGGGCAGACTCCGACTACACC. Amino acids: CASSLAGADSDYT. The full CDR3 sequence reads CASSLAGADSDYTF. The rearrangement uses TRBV3 and TRBJ1-2, with D perhaps matching TRBD1 (6 bases). The read finishes 1 residue shy of the CDR3 end, and the germline J gene is used to complete it. There are 14 residues in the CDR3. V was shortened by 0 bases and J by 3 bases, with 8 bases between the two germline ends. The germline V gene has CDR1 SNHLY and CDR2 FYNGKV (reference sequence).

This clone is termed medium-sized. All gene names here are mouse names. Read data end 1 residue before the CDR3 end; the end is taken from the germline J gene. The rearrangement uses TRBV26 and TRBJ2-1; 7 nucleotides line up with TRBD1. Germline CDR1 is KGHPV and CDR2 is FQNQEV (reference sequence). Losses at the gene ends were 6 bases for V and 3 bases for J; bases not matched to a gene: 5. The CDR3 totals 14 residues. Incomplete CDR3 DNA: TGTGCCAGCAGGCCGGGACAGCCCTATGCTGAGCAGTTC. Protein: CASRPGQPYAEQF. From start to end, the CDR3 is CASRPGQPYAEQFF.